A single sample is the source of the 6 T cell receptor beta chains below, sequenced in a study of OX40 agonist ivuxolimab in advanced cancers. Data came from immunoSEQ multiplex PCR; TCRdb stores just in-frame clones and leaves some out. The repertoire holds around 45,000 clones, approximately 91% seen once, with 15% to 20% in the top ten. Sequencing was performed on CD4+ or CD8+ T cells sorted from blood, taken in a trial of the OX40 agonist ivuxolimab. These receptors all stem from an adult with an advanced solid tumor such as melanoma, head and neck, liver or kidney cancer.

The V and J genes are TRBV5-4 and TRBJ2-2; D is unclear. The CDR3 is made up of 12 amino acids. Germline assignment: CDR1 SGHNT and CDR2 YYREEE (reference sequence). V was cut by 4 bases and J by 7 bases, with 8 bases left in between. The CDR3 DNA is TGTGCCAGCAGCACCGGTGGCGGGGAGCTGTTTTTT. Translation gives CASSTGGGELFF.

The genes are TRBV9 and TRBJ2-2; D gene ambiguous. Germline lookup yields CDR1 SGDLS and CDR2 YYNGEE. The ends were cut back, 0 bases at V and 5 bases at J, with 5 bases in the middle. This CDR3 has 13 amino acids. The CDR3 DNA reads as TGTGCCAGCAGCGTAGGGGGTACCGGGGAGCTGTTTTTT. Residues: CASSVGGTGELFF.

This sequence joins TRBV15 and TRBJ2-1; 9 bases map to TRBD2. The CDR3 contains 16 residues. From germline, CDR1 is LNHNV and CDR2 YYDKDF (reference sequence). Trimming cost V 3 bases and J 4 bases; bases outside gene matches: 7. This CDR3 reads CATSSLTSGLYNEQFF. In nucleotides, the CDR3 is TGTGCCACCAGCAGCCTGACTAGCGGACTGTACAATGAGCAGTTCTTC.

This clone has a handful of counts. The chain employs TRBV27 and TRBJ1-6; D call uncertain. The CDR3 loop spans 12 amino acids. Germline V gives CDR1 MNHEY, CDR2 SMNVEV (reference sequence). Between the trimmed V and J ends, which lost 6 bases and 8 bases, there was a span of 8 bases. The CDR3 spells CASSFTYSPLHF. The CDR3 DNA reads as TGTGCCAGCAGCTTCACTTATTCACCCCTCCACTTT.

This chain connects TRBV7-2 to TRBJ2-2, with 7 bases identical to TRBD2. Germline-derived CDR1 and CDR2 are SGHTA and FQGNSA. The CDR3 contains 15 residues. V was pared by 5 bases and J by 4 bases, with 7 bases of the junction left unmatched. This CDR3 reads CASSRGEGPTGELFF. CDR3 nucleotides: TGTGCCAGCAGCCGTGGGGAGGGACCCACCGGGGAGCTGTTTTTT.

The chain recombines TRBV7-9 with TRBJ2-4; tentatively, D is TRBD2 (5 bases). This CDR3 spans 16 amino acids. V lost 1 base, J lost 0 bases, and 10 bases lay in between. Germline CDR1 is SEHNR and CDR2 is FQNEAQ (reference sequence). CDR3 region: CASSLEEDLAKNIQYF. The CDR3 bases are TGTGCCAGCAGCTTAGAGGAGGATTTAGCCAAAAACATTCAGTACTTC.